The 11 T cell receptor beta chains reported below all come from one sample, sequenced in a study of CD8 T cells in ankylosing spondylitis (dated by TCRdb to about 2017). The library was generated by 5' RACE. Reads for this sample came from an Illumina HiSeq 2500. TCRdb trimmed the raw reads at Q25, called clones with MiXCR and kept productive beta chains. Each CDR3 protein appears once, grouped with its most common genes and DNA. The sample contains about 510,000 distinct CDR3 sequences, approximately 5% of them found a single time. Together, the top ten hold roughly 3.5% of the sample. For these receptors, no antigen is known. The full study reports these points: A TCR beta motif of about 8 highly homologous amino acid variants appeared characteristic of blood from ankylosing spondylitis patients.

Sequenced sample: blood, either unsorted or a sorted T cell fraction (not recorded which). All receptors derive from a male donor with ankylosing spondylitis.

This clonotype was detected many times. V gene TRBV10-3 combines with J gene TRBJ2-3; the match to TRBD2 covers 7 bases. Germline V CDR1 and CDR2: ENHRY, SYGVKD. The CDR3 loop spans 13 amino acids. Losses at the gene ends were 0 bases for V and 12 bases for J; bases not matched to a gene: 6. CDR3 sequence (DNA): TGTGCCATCAGTGAGTCGAGCGGGACCGACCAGTATTTT. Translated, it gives CAISESSGTDQYF.

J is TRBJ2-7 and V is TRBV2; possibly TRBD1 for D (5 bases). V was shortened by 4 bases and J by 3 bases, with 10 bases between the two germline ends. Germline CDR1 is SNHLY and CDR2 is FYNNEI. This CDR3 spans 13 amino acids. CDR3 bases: TGTGCCAGCAGTGTGACAGTGCTCTACGAGCAGTACTTC. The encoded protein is CASSVTVLYEQYF.

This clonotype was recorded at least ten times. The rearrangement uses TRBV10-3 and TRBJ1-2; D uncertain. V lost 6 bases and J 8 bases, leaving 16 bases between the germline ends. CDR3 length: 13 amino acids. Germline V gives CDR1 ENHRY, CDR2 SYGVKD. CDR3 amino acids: CAIRPQTTEGYTF. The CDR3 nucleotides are TGTGCCATCAGGCCCCAGACTACGGAGGGCTACACCTTC.

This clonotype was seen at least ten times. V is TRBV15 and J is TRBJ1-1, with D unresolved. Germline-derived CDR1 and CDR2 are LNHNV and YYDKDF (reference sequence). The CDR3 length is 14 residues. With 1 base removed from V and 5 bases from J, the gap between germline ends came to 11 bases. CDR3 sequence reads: CATSRGRFGTEAFF. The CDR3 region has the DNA TGTGCCACCAGCAGAGGCAGGTTTGGGACTGAAGCTTTCTTT. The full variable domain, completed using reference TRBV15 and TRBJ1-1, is DAMVIQNPRYQVTQFGKPVTLSCSQTLNHNVMYWYQQKSSQAPKLLFHYYDKDFNNEADTPDNFQSRRPNTSFCFLDIRSPGLGDTAMYLCATSRGRFGTEAFFGQGTRLTVV.

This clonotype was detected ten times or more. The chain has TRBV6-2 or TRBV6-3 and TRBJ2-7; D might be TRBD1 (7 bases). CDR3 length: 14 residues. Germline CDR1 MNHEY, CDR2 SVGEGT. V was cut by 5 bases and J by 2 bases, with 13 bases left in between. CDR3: CASSPQGGTYEQYF. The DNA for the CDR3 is TGTGCCAGCAGTCCCCAGGGGGGTACCTACGAGCAGTACTTC.

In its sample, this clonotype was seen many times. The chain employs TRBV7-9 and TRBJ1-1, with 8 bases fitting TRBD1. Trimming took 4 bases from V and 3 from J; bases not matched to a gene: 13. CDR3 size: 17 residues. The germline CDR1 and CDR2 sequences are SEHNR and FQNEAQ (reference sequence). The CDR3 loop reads CASSSGTGTGRHTEAFF. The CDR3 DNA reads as TGTGCCAGCAGCTCGGGAACCGGGACAGGCCGCCACACTGAAGCTTTCTTT.

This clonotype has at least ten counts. Here the CDR3 reads CASSPSRGETDVEQYF. DNA for the CDR3: TGTGCCAGCAGTCCCAGTCGGGGGGAAACCGACGTCGAGCAGTACTTC. The chain employs TRBV27 and TRBJ2-7; 7 bases are shared with TRBD2. Germline values: CDR1 MNHEY, CDR2 SMNVEV (reference sequence). This CDR3 comprises 16 residues. V lost 5 bases, J lost 6 bases, and 16 bases stayed unmatched.

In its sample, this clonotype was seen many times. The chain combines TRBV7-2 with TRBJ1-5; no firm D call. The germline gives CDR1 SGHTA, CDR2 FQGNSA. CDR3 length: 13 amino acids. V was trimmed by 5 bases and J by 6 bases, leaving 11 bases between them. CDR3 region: CASSLLGTQPQHF. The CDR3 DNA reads TGTGCCAGCAGCCTATTGGGCACTCAGCCCCAGCATTTT.

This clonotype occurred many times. This CDR3 is CASSHLGYEQYF. The CDR3 DNA reads TGTGCCAGCAGCCACTTGGGGTACGAGCAGTACTTC. This chain links TRBV7-2 with TRBJ2-7; D is unclear. The CDR3 is 12 residues long. Trimming took off 5 bases at V and 4 bases at J, with 9 bases between the two ends. Germline V gene sequence: CDR1 SGHTA, CDR2 FQGNSA.

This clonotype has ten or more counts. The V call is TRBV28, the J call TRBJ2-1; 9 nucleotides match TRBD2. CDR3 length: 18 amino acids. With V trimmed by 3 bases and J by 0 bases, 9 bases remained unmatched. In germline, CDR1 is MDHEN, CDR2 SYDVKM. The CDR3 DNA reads TGTGCCAGCAGTTTGATTAGCGGGAGAGCTTCCTCCTACAATGAGCAGTTCTTC. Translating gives CASSLISGRASSYNEQFF.

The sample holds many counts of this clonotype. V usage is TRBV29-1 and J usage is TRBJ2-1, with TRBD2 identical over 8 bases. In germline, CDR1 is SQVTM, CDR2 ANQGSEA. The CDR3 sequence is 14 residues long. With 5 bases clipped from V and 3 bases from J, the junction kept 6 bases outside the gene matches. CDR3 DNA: TGCAGCGTTAATCGGGGGGGCCTCTACAATGAGCAGTTCTTC. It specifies CSVNRGGLYNEQFF.